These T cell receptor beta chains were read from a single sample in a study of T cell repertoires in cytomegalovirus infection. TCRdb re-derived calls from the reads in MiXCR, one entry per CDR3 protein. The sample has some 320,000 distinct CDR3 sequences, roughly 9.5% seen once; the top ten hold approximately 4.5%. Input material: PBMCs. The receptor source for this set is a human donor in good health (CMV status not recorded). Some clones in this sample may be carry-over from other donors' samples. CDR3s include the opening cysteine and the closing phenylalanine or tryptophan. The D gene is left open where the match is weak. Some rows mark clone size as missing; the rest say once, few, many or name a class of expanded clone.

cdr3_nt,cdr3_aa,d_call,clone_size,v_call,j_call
TGTGCCAGCAGCGACGTCCGGAGGTCCACTGAAGCTTTCTTT,CASSDVRRSTEAFF,NA,few,TRBV12-3/TRBV12-4,TRBJ1-1
TGTGCCAGCAGTTATGACTTCGAAAGGGGCCTACTTCTATCCACAGATACGCAGTATTTT,CASSYDFERGLLLSTDTQYF,NA,few,TRBV6-7,TRBJ2-3
TGCAGCGGGACCCGGGGAGGTCGGGGGAATGAGCAGTTCTTC,CSGTRGGRGNEQFF,NA,NA,TRBV29-1,TRBJ2-1
TGTGCCAGCAGTTCTGGACGTCTCACTACAGATACGCAGTATTTT,CASSSGRLTTDTQYF,NA,NA,TRBV6-2/TRBV6-3,TRBJ2-3
TGTGCCAGCAGTTACCGATCCGGGGGGAACTATGGCTACACCTTC,CASSYRSGGNYGYTF,NA,few,TRBV6-2/TRBV6-3,TRBJ1-2
TGTGCCAGCAACCTTTTTGGGGGAGGGCTCCCCGGGGAGCTGTTTTTT,CASNLFGGGLPGELFF,TRBD2,many,TRBV7-8,TRBJ2-2
TGTGCCAGCAGTGACACGGTAGTCGATGAGCAGTTCTTC,CASSDTVVDEQFF,NA,few,TRBV6-4,TRBJ2-1
TGTGCCAGCACCCAGACAGACGATTCCTACAATGAGCAGTTCTTC,CASTQTDDSYNEQFF,NA,many,TRBV7-9,TRBJ2-1
TGTGCCAGCAGCGAGGTAGCTCTTGATACGCAGTATTTT,CASSEVALDTQYF,NA,NA,TRBV27,TRBJ2-3
TGTGCCAGCAGCTCGGACAGGGATCAGCCCCAGCATTTT,CASSSDRDQPQHF,TRBD1,many,TRBV7-9,TRBJ1-5
TGTGCCAGCAGGGGGCCCACGCATCAGCCCCAGCATTTT,CASRGPTHQPQHF,NA,NA,TRBV12-3/TRBV12-4,TRBJ1-5
TGTGCCAGCAGTTCCTCCGATGAGCAGTTCTTC,CASSSSDEQFF,NA,few,TRBV27,TRBJ2-1
TGTGCCATCAGATTGACAGGGACGGAGACCCAGTACTTC,CAIRLTGTETQYF,TRBD1,few,TRBV10-3,TRBJ2-5
TGTGCCAGCAGTTACTCGACAGGAAGGGGAAATCAGCCCCAGCATTTT,CASSYSTGRGNQPQHF,NA,few,TRBV6-2/TRBV6-3,TRBJ1-5
TGTGCCAGCAGCCAAGACAGCTTTCTTTCACCCCTCCACTTT,CASSQDSFLSPLHF,NA,NA,TRBV7-3,TRBJ1-6
TGCGCCAGCAGCCAAGGGACTGGGGAGACCCAGTACTTC,CASSQGTGETQYF,NA,NA,TRBV4-3,TRBJ2-5
TGTGCCAGCAGCTTTAGGGTCTACGACAATGAGCAGTTCTTC,CASSFRVYDNEQFF,NA,many,TRBV7-2,TRBJ2-1
TGTGCCAGCAGCTTAGGTCCGGGCAGGGTCGATGGCTACACCTTC,CASSLGPGRVDGYTF,NA,many,TRBV7-6,TRBJ1-2
TGTGCCAGCAGCTTAGGGTCCTACACTGAAGCTTTCTTT,CASSLGSYTEAFF,NA,many,TRBV7-2,TRBJ1-1
TGTGCCAGCAGCTTAGTCAGGGGTGGAGGTGGCTACACCTTC,CASSLVRGGGGYTF,NA,many,TRBV7-8,TRBJ1-2
TGTGCCAGCAGCCAGGTCTCCACGTGGGAGGAGACCCAGTACTTC,CASSQVSTWEETQYF,NA,many,TRBV7-2,TRBJ2-5
TGTGCCATCAGTGACCCACAGGGGGTAACCACTGAAGCTTTCTTT,CAISDPQGVTTEAFF,TRBD1,many,TRBV10-3,TRBJ1-1
TGCGCCAGCAGCCAAGCCGCAGGGGGAGGGAATATTGGCTATGGCTACACCTTC,CASSQAAGGGNIGYGYTF,TRBD1,many,TRBV4-1,TRBJ1-2
TGTGCCAGCAGCTTAAATATTCCACAGGCCTCTAACTATGGCTACACCTTC,CASSLNIPQASNYGYTF,NA,few,TRBV7-9,TRBJ1-2
TGTGCCAGCAGTCCCGCCGGGGCGGGAGGGTTCTACGAGCAGTACTTC,CASSPAGAGGFYEQYF,TRBD2,many,TRBV27,TRBJ2-7
TGTGCCAGCAGCCCAACGGGAGCCGAGCAGTTCTTC,CASSPTGAEQFF,NA,NA,TRBV7-2,TRBJ2-1
TGTGCCAGCAGTTTGCAAGTACTGGGCACTGAAGCTTTCTTT,CASSLQVLGTEAFF,NA,many,TRBV12-3/TRBV12-4,TRBJ1-1
TGTGCCAGCAGCCTCTTGGCGGGGAGTAATTCACCCCTCCACTTT,CASSLLAGSNSPLHF,NA,NA,TRBV14,TRBJ1-6
TGTGCCAGCAGCTCCCGGGGCGGGGTCTCTGGAAACACCATATATTTT,CASSSRGGVSGNTIYF,NA,many,TRBV7-2,TRBJ1-3
TGTGCCAGCAGTTTAGGCGGAATCGGCTCTGGAAACACCATATATTTT,CASSLGGIGSGNTIYF,NA,few,TRBV12-3/TRBV12-4,TRBJ1-3
TGTGCCAGCAGCTCGCCTTCGATCAGGGGTCAGCCCCAGCATTTT,CASSSPSIRGQPQHF,NA,NA,TRBV28,TRBJ1-5
TGTGCCAGCAGCCAACGGACAGGGTTCAATCAGCCCCAGCATTTT,CASSQRTGFNQPQHF,TRBD1,NA,TRBV3-1,TRBJ1-5
TGTGCCAGCAGTTACGGACTAGCGGGGTTCAATGAGCAGTTCTTC,CASSYGLAGFNEQFF,TRBD2,many,TRBV6-5,TRBJ2-1
TGCAGCGTTGAAGATCGGGTAGCGGCTTCCTACGAGCAGTACTTC,CSVEDRVAASYEQYF,NA,many,TRBV29-1,TRBJ2-7
TGTGCCACCACGCCTTTGGGGGGGGGCGATCAGCCCCAGCATTTT,CATTPLGGGDQPQHF,NA,NA,TRBV15,TRBJ1-5
TGTGCCAGTAGTATATTGTGGACAGGGTATAACACTGAAGCTTTCTTT,CASSILWTGYNTEAFF,TRBD1,NA,TRBV19,TRBJ1-1
TGTGCCAGCAGACTAGGGGGGGGTACCTACGAGCAGTACTTC,CASRLGGGTYEQYF,NA,few,TRBV27,TRBJ2-7
TGTGCCAGCAGCTTAGTCGACAGGGCCTATGGCTACACCTTC,CASSLVDRAYGYTF,TRBD1,NA,TRBV7-9,TRBJ1-2
TGTGCCAGCAGTCGACAGGCGGTGGATTACGAGCAGTACTTC,CASSRQAVDYEQYF,NA,NA,TRBV6-6,TRBJ2-7
TGCAGTGCTAAAAGGGGGACCGCGGGCAATCAGCCCCAGCATTTT,CSAKRGTAGNQPQHF,NA,NA,TRBV20-1,TRBJ1-5
TGTGCCAGCAGGGTGACTAGCGGGACTACCTACGAGCAGTACTTC,CASRVTSGTTYEQYF,TRBD2,many,TRBV27,TRBJ2-7
TGTGCCAGCAGCTCCCCGGGGCTTTATCAGCCCCAGCATTTT,CASSSPGLYQPQHF,NA,many,TRBV7-2,TRBJ1-5
TGTGCCAGCAGTTCGACAATACTTGGACAGCCCCAGCATTTT,CASSSTILGQPQHF,NA,few,TRBV25-1,TRBJ1-5